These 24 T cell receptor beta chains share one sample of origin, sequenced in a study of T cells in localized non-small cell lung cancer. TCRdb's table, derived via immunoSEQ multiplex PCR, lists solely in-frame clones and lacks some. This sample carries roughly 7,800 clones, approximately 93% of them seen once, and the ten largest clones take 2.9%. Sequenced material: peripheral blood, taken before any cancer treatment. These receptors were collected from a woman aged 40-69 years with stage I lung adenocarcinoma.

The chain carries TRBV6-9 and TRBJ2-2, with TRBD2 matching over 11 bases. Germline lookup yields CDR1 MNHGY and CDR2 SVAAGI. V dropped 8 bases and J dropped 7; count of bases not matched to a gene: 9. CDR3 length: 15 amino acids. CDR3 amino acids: CASWASGGRGGELFF. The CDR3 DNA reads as TGTGCCAGCTGGGCTAGCGGGGGGCGCGGCGGGGAGCTGTTTTTT.

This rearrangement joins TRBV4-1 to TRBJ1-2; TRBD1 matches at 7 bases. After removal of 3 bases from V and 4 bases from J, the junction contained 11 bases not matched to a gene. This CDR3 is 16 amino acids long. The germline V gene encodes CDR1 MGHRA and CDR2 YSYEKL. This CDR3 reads CASSHDPGQAPYGYTF. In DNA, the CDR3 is TGCGCCAGCAGCCACGACCCCGGACAGGCACCCTATGGCTACACCTTC.

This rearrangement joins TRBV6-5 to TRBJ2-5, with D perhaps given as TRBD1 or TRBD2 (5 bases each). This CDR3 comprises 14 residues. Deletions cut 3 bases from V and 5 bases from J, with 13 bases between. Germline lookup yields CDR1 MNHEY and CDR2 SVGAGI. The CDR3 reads CASSYGGMGETQYF. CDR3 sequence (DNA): TGTGCCAGCAGTTATGGGGGTATGGGGGAGACCCAGTACTTC.

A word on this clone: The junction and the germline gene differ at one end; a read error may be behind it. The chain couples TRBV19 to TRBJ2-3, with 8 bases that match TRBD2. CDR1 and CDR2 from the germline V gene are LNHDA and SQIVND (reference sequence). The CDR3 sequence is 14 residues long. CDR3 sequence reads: CASSSGMNTDTQYF. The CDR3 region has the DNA TGTGCCAGCAGTAGCGGGATGAACACAGATACGCAGTATTTT.

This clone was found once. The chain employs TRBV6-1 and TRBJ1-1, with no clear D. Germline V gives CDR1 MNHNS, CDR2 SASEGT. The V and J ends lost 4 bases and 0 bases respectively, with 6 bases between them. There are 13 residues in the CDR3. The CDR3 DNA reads TGTGCCAGCAGTGTGACGGTGAACACTGAAGCTTTCTTT. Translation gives CASSVTVNTEAFF.

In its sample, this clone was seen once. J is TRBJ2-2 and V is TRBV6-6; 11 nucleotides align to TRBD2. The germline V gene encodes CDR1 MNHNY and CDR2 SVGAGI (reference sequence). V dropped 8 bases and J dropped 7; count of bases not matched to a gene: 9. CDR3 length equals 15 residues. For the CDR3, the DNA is TGTGCCAGCTGGGCTAGCGGGGGGCGCGGCGGGGAGCTGTTTTTT. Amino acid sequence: CASWASGGRGGELFF.

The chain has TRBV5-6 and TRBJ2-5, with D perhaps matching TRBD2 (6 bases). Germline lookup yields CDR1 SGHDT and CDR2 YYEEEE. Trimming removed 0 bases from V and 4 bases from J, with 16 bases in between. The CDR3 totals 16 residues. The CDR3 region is CASSLEGLAGGETQYF. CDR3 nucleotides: TGTGCCAGCAGCTTGGAAGGTCTGGCCGGGGGAGAGACCCAGTACTTC.

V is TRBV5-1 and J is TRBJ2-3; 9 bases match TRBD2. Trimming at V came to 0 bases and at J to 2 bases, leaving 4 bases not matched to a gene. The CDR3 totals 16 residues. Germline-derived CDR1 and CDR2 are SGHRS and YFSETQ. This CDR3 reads CASSLASGIHTDTQYF. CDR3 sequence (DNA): TGCGCCAGCAGCTTGGCTAGCGGGATACACACAGATACGCAGTATTTT.

The CDR3 DNA follows: TGTGCCACGCGGACTAGCGGGAGGCGTATCGGGACCTACGAGCAGTACTTC. Translated: CATRTSGRRIGTYEQYF. This sequence joins TRBV28 and TRBJ2-7; 14 bases are a match to TRBD2. Germline CDR1 is MDHEN and CDR2 is SYDVKM. Unmatched junction bases numbered 13, after V lost 10 bases and J lost 2 bases. This CDR3 is built from 17 residues.

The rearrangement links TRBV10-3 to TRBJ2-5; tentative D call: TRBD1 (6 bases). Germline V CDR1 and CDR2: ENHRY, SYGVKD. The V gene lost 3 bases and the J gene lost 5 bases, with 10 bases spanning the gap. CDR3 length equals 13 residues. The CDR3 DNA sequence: TGTGCCATCAGTGATGTGAGGGGGGAGACCCAGTACTTC. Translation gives CAISDVRGETQYF.

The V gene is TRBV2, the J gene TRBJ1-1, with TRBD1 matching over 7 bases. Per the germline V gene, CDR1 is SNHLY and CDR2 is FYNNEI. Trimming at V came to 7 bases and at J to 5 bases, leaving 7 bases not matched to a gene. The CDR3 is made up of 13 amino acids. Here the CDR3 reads CASNRQGETEAFF. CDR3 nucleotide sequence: TGTGCCAGCAATCGACAGGGAGAGACTGAAGCTTTCTTT.

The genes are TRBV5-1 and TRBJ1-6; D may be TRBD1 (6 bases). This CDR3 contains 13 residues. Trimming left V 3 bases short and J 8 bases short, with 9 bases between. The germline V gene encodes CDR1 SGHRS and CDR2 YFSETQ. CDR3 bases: TGCGCCAGCAGCTCTTACAGGGATTCACCCCTCCACTTT. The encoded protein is CASSSYRDSPLHF.

CDR3 sequence: CASSPQGKLSEAFF. CDR3 DNA sequence: TGTGCCAGCAGTCCCCAAGGGAAGTTGTCTGAAGCTTTCTTT. The chain has TRBV2 and TRBJ1-1; unclear D gene. Per the germline V gene, CDR1 is SNHLY and CDR2 is FYNNEI. Trimming left V 5 bases short and J 6 bases short, with 16 bases between. The CDR3 sequence is 14 residues long.

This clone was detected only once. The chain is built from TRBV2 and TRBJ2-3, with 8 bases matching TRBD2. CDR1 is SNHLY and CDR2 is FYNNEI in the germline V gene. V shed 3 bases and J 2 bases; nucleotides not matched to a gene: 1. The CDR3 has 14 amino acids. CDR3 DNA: TGTGCCAGCAGTGAGCGGGGGGTCACAGATACGCAGTATTTT. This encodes CASSERGVTDTQYF.

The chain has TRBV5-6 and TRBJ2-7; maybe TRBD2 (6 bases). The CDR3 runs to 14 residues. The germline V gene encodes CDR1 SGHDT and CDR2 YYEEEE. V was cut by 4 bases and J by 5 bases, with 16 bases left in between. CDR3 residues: CASSLGLPRDEQYF. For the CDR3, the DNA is TGTGCCAGCAGCCTGGGACTCCCGCGCGACGAGCAGTACTTC.

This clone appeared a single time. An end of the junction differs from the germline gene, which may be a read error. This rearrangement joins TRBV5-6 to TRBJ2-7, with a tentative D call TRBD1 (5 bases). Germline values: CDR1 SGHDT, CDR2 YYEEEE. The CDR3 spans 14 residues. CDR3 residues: CATSQGQGRYEQYF. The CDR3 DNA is TGTGCCACCAGCCAGGGCCAGGGTCGTTACGAGCAGTACTTC.

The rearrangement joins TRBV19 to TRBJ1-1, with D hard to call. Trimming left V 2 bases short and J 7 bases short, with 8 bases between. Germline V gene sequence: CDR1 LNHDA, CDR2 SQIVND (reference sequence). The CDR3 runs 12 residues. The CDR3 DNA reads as TGTGCCAGTAGTATACGGGGAAATGAAGCTTTCTTT. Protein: CASSIRGNEAFF.

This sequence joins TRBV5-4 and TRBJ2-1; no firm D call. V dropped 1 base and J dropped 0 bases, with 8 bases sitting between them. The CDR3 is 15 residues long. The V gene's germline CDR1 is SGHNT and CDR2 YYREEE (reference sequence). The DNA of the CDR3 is TGTGCCAGCAGCTTGTACAGCAGCTCCTACAATGAGCAGTTCTTC. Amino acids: CASSLYSSSYNEQFF.

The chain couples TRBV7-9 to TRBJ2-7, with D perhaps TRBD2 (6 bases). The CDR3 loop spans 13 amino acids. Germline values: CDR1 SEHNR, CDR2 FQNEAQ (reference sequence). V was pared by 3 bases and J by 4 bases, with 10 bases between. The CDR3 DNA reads TGTGCCAGCAGCTTTACCGGGAGTTACGAGCAGTACTTC. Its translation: CASSFTGSYEQYF.

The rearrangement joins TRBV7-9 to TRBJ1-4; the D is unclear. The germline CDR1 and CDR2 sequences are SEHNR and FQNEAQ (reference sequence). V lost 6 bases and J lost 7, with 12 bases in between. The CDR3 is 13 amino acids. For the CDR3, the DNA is TGTGCCAGCAGTATTGACGCTGTTGAAAAACTGTTTTTT. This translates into CASSIDAVEKLFF.

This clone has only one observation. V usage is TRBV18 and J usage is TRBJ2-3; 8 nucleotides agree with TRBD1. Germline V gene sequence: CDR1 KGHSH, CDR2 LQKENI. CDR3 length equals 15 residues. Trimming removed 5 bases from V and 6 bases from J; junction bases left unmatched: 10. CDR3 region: CASSSLQGAEDTQYF. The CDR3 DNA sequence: TGTGCCAGCTCATCTCTCCAGGGGGCTGAGGATACGCAGTATTTT.

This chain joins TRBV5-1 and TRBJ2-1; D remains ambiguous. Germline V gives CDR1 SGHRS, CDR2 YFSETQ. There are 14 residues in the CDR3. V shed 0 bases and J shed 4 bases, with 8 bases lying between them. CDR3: CASSLEYGYNEQFF. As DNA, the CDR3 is TGCGCCAGCAGCTTGGAATACGGGTACAATGAGCAGTTCTTC. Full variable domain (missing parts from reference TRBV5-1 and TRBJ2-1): KAGVTQTPRYLIKTRGQQVTLSCSPISGHRSVSWYQQTPGQGLQFLFEYFSETQRNKGNFPGRFSGRQFSNSRSEMNVSTLELGDSALYLCASSLEYGYNEQFFGPGTRLTVL.

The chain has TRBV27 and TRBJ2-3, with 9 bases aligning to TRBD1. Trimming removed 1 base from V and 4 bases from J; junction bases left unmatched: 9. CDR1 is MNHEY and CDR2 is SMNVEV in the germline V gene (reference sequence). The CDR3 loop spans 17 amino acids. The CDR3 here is CASSLFGTGFAADTQYF. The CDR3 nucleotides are TGTGCCAGCAGTTTATTTGGGACAGGGTTTGCCGCAGATACGCAGTATTTT.

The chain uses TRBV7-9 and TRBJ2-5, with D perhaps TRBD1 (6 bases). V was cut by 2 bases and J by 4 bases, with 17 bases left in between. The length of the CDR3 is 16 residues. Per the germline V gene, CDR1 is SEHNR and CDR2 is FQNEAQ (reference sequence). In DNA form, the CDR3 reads TGTGCCAGCAGCTTACCGGGACAAATAGTCAGAGAGACCCAGTACTTC. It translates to CASSLPGQIVRETQYF.